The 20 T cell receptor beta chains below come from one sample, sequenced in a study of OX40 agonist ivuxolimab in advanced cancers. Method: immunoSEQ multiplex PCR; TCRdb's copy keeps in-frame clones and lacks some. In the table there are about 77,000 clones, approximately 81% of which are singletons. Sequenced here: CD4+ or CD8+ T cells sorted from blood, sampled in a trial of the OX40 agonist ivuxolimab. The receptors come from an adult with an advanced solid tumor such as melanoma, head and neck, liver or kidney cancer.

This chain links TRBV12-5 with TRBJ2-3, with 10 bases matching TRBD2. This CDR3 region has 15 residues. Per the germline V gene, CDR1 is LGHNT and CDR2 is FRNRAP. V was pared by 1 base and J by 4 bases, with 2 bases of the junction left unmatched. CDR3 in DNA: TGTGCTAGTGGTTTGGGAAGCGGGGGGGCAGATACGCAGTATTTT. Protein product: CASGLGSGGADTQYF.

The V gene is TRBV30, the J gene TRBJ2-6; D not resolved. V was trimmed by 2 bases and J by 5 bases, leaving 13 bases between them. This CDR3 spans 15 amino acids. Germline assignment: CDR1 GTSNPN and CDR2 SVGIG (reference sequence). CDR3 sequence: CAWSNLLTRANVLTF. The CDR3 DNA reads TGTGCCTGGAGTAATTTACTTACTCGGGCCAACGTCCTGACTTTC.

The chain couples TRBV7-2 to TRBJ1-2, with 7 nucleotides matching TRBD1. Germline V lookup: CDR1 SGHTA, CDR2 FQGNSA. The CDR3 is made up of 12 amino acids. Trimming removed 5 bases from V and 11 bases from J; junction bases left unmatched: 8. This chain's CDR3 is CASSPGTEVYTF. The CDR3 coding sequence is TGTGCCAGCAGCCCCGGGACAGAAGTATACACCTTC.

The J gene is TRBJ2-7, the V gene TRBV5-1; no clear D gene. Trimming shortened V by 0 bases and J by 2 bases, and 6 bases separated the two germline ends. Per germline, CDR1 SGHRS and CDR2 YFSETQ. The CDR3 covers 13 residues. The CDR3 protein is CASSLAATYEQYF. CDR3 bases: TGCGCCAGCAGCTTGGCCGCTACCTACGAGCAGTACTTC.

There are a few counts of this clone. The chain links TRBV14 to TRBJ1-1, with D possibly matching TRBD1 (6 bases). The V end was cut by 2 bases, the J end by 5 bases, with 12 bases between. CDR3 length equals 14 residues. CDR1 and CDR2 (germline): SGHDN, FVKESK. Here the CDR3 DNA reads TGTGCCAGCAGCCAATGGGGGGGGGCTACTGAAGCTTTCTTT. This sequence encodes CASSQWGGATEAFF.

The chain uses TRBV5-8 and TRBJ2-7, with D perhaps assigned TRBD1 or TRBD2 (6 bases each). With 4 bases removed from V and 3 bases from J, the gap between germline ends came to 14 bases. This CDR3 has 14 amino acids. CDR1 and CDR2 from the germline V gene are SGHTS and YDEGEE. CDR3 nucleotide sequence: TGTGCCAGCAGCCCGAGGGGGGAATACTACGAGCAGTACTTC. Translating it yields CASSPRGEYYEQYF.

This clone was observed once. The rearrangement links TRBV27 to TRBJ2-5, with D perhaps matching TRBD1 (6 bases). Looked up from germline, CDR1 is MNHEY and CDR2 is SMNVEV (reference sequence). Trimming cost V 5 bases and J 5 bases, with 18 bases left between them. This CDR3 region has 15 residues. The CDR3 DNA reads TGTGCCAGCAGTGCATCCGGGACAAGAGTGGAGACCCAGTACTTC. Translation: CASSASGTRVETQYF.

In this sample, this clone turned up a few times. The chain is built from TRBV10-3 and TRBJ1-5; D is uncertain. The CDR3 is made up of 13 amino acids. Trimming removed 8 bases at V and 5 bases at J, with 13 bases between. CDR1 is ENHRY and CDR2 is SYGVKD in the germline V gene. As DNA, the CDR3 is TGTGCCATCGGGCGATCGACCGATCAGCCCCAGCATTTT. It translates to CAIGRSTDQPQHF.

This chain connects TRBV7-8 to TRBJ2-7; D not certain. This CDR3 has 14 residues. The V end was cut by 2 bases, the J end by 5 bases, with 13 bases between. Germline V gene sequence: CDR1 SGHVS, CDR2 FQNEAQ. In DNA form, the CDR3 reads TGTGCCAGCAGCTTAATGGGGTCGGGTAACGAGCAGTACTTC. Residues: CASSLMGSGNEQYF.

CDR3 sequence reads: CASSPTGFSRGYTF. The CDR3 nucleotides read TGTGCCAGCAGCCCAACCGGGTTCTCTCGGGGCTACACCTTC. The chain combines TRBV7-3 with TRBJ1-2, with D unresolved. This CDR3 spans 14 amino acids. V lost 5 bases, J lost 8 bases, and 18 bases lay in between. Germline lookup yields CDR1 SGHTA and CDR2 FQGTGA.

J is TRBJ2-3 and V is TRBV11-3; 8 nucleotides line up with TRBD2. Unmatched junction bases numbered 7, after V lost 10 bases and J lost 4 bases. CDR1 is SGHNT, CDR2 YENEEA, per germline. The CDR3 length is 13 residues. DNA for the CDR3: TGTGCCACCGGCCGGGGGGGCCCAGATACGCAGTATTTT. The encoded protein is CATGRGGPDTQYF.

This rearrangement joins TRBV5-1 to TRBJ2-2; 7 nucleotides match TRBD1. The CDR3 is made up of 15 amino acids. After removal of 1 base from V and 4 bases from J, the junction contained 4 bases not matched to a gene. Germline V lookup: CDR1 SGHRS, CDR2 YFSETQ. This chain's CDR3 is CASSLFRGSTGELFF. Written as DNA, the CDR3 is TGCGCCAGCAGCTTGTTCAGGGGGTCCACCGGGGAGCTGTTTTTT.

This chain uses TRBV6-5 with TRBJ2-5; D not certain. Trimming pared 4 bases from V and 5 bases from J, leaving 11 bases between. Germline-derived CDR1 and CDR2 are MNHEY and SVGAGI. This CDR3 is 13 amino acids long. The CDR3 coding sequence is TGTGCCAGCAGTTTTGGGCTTTCTGAGACCCAGTACTTC. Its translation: CASSFGLSETQYF.

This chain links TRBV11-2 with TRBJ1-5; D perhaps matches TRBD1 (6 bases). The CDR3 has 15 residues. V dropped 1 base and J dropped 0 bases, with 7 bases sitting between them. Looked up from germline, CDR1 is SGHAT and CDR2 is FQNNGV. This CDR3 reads CASSLAGASNQPQHF. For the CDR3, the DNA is TGTGCCAGCAGCTTAGCAGGGGCTAGCAATCAGCCCCAGCATTTT.

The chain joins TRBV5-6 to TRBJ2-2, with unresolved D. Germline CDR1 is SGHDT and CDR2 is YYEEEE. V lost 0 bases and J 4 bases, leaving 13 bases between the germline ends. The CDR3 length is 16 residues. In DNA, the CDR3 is TGTGCCAGCAGCTTGGGTACAGAACATTTCACCGGGGAGCTGTTTTTT. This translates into CASSLGTEHFTGELFF.

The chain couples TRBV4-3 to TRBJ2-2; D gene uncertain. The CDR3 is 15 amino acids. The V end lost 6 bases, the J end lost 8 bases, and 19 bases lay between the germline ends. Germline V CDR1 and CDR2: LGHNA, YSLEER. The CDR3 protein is CASRPLSGVEGELFF. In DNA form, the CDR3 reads TGCGCCAGCAGACCACTCAGTGGGGTAGAAGGGGAGCTGTTTTTT.

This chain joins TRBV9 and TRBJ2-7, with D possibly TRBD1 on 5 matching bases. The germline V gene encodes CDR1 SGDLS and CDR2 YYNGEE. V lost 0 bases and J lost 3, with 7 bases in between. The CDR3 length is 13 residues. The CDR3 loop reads CASSVGTSYEQYF. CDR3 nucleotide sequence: TGTGCCAGCAGCGTAGGGACAAGCTACGAGCAGTACTTC.

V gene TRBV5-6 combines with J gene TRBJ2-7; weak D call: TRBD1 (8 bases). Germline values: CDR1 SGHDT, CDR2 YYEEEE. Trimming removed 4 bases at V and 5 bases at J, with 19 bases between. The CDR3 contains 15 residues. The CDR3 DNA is TGTGCCAGCAGCCCAGGGGGCCTTGGGGGGGACGAGCAGTACTTC. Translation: CASSPGGLGGDEQYF.

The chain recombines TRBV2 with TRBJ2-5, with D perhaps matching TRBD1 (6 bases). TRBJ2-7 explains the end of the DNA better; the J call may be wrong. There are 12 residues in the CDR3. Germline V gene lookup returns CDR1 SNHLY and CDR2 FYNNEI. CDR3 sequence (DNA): TGTGCCAGCGAGGACAGCACCTACGAGCAGTACTTC. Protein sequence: CASEDSTYEQYF.

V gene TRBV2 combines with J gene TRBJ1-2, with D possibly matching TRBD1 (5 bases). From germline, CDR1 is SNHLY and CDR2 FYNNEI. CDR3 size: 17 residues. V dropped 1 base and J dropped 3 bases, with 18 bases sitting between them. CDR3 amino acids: CASSEEGEWESDYGYTF. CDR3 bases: TGTGCCAGCAGTGAAGAAGGGGAATGGGAGTCAGACTATGGCTACACCTTC. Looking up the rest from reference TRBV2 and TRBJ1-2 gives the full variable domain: EPEVTQTPSHQVTQMGQEVILRCVPISNHLYFYWYRQILGQKVEFLVSFYNNEISEKSEIFDDQFSVERPDGSNFTLKIRSTKLEDSAMYFCASSEEGEWESDYGYTFGSGTRLTVV.